The TCR beta chain described here comes from a study of identical twins. Template switching created a universal primer site, and the cDNA included unique molecular identifiers. MiXCR, applied by TCRdb to the 5' RACE reads, yields one record per CDR3 protein. The sample holds 690,000 or so distinct CDR3 sequences, 8.5% to 9.5% seen once. The CDR3 contains 15 residues. Overall study findings and caveats: Carriage of fewer insertions was seen in abundant cord blood beta clonotypes, whereas memory repertoires showed none. Among beta out-of-frame sequences, excess sharing between twins appeared weaker.

With regard to this clonotype: No antigen is known for it.

These data were likewise used in another study, on yellow fever vaccine responses in identical twins.

The chain joins TRBV21-1 to TRBJ2-5; the DNA was not compared with TRBD1, the D call given in the table. TRBV21-1 is noted as a pseudogene. This sequence originates from a woman aged 18-29 years in good health. The sample consisted of PBMCs. This chain's CDR3 is CANNPHGTGQETQYF. The CDR3 coding sequence is TGTGCCAACAACCCCCATGGGACAGGCCAAGAGACCCAGTACTTC.